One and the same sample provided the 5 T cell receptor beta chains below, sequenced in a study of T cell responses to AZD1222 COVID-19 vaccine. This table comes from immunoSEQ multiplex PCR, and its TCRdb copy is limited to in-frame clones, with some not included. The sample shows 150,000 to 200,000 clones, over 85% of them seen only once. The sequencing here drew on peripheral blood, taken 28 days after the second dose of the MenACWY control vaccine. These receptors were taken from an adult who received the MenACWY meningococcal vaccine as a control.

CDR3 region: CASSGTAAFYGYTF. The DNA for the CDR3 is TGTGCCAGCAGTGGGACAGCCGCCTTCTATGGCTACACCTTC. The chain couples TRBV6-4 to TRBJ1-2; perhaps TRBD1 as D (6 bases). V dropped 4 bases and J dropped 4 bases, with 13 bases sitting between them. CDR3 length equals 14 residues. Germline V CDR1 and CDR2: MRHNA, SNTAGT.

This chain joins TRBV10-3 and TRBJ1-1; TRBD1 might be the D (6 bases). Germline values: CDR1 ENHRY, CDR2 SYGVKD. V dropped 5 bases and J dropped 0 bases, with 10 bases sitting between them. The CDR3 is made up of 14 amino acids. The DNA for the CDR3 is TGTGCCATCAGTCCAGGGGTTATGAACACTGAAGCTTTCTTT. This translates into CAISPGVMNTEAFF.

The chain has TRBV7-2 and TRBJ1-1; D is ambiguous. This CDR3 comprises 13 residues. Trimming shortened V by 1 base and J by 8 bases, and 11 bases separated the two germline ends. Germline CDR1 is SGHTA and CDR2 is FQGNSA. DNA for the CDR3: TGTGCCAGCAGCTTAGGACGGTTGACCGAAGCTTTCTTT. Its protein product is CASSLGRLTEAFF.

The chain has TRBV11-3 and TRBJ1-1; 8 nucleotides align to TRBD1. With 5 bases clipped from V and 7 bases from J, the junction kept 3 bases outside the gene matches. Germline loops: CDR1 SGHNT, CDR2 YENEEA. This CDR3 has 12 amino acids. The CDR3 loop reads CASSRTGGEAFF. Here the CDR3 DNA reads TGTGCCAGCAGCCGCACAGGGGGTGAAGCTTTCTTT.

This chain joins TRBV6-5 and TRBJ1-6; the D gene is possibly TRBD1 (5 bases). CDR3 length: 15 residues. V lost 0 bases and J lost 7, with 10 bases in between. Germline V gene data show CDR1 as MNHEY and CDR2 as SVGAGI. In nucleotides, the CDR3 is TGTGCCAGCAGTTACTCGGGGGGATCAAATTCACCCCTCCACTTT. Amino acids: CASSYSGGSNSPLHF.